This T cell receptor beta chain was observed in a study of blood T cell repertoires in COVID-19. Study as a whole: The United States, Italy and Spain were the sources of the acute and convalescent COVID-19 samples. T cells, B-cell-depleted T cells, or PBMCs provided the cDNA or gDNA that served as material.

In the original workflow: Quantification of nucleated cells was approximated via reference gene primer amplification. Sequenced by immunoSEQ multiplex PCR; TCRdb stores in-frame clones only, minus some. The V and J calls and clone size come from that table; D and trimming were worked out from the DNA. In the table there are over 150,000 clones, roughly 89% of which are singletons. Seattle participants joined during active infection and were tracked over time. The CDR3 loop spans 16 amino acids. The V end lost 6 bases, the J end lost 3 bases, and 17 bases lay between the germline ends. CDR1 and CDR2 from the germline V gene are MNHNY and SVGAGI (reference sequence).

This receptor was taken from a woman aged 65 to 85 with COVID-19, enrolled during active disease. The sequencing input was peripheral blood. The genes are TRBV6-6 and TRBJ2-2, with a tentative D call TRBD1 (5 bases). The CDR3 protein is CASRGFTGRDTGELFF. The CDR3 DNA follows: TGTGCCAGCAGGGGATTCACAGGCCGGGACACCGGGGAGCTGTTTTTT.